This passage covers 24 T cell receptor beta chains from one sample sequenced in a study of identical twins. TCRdb re-called the 5' RACE reads through MiXCR, storing one row per CDR3 protein. The data show about 1.7 million distinct CDR3 sequences, under 35% seen once. The sample taken for sequencing was cord blood. Every receptor here comes from a newborn girl in good health.

The chain recombines TRBV18 with TRBJ2-3; 7 bases align to TRBD2. V lost 4 bases, J lost 0 bases, and 7 bases stayed unmatched. The CDR3 runs to 16 residues. From germline, CDR1 is KGHSH and CDR2 LQKENI. CDR3 sequence (DNA): TGTGCCAGCTCACGACAGAGCGGGACTAGCACAGATACGCAGTATTTT. Translation: CASSRQSGTSTDTQYF.

Turning to this clonotype: A much larger clone differs from this one at a single base, so this may be a read error. V gene TRBV28 combines with J gene TRBJ2-1, with 16 bases fitting TRBD2. This CDR3 comprises 19 residues. CDR1 and CDR2 (germline): MDHEN, SYDVKM. CDR3: CASTIPGLAGGTVGNEQVF. The CDR3 nucleotides read TGTGCCAGCACTATCCCGGGACTAGCGGGAGGGACGGTCGGAAATGAGCAGGTCTTC.

This clonotype was seen repeatedly, ten times or more. The rearrangement uses TRBV10-3 and TRBJ2-5; 7 nucleotides align to TRBD1. V lost 2 bases to trimming and J lost 2 bases; unmatched junction nucleotides: 5. Germline V gives CDR1 ENHRY, CDR2 SYGVKD. The CDR3 covers 15 residues. The CDR3 loop is CAISERTGVQETQYF. The CDR3 nucleotides read TGTGCCATCAGTGAGAGGACAGGAGTACAAGAGACCCAGTACTTC.

This clonotype was found a few times. V gene TRBV20-1 combines with J gene TRBJ2-4; perhaps TRBD1 as D (6 bases). The CDR3 has 15 residues. The germline V gene encodes CDR1 DFQATT and CDR2 SNEGSKA (reference sequence). Trimming stripped 7 bases from V and 0 bases from J, with 16 bases between. CDR3 loop: CSGHREGLAKNIQYF. The CDR3 DNA reads as TGCAGTGGACACAGGGAAGGCCTAGCCAAAAACATTCAGTACTTC.

This sequence joins TRBV6-5 and TRBJ2-3, with TRBD1 as a possible D gene (5 bases). Germline V gene sequence: CDR1 MNHEY, CDR2 SVGAGI. V gave up 7 bases and J gave up 2 bases, with 16 bases separating them. The CDR3 totals 15 residues. The CDR3 DNA is TGTGCCAGCAAAGAAAGGGGCTCCTACACAGATACGCAGTATTTT. Its translation is CASKERGSYTDTQYF.

The chain carries TRBV10-3 and TRBJ1-2; no clear D gene. V was clipped by 3 bases and J by 5 bases, with 16 bases between them. This CDR3 region has 15 residues. Germline assignment: CDR1 ENHRY and CDR2 SYGVKD. The CDR3 loop reads CAISDVDRRGYGYTF. The CDR3 nucleotides are TGTGCCATCAGTGATGTCGACCGTCGAGGGTATGGCTACACCTTC.

The V call is TRBV7-9, the J call TRBJ2-1; 7 positions agree with TRBD1. V gave up 5 bases and J gave up 5 bases; unmatched junction bases: 9. Looked up from germline, CDR1 is SEHNR and CDR2 is FQNEAQ (reference sequence). This CDR3 is 15 amino acids long. Written as DNA, the CDR3 is TGTGCCAGCAGCCAGGACCGGGACAGCAACAATGAGCAGTTCTTC. Its protein is CASSQDRDSNNEQFF.

This clonotype was seen at least ten times. The chain has TRBV7-2 and TRBJ2-3; tentatively, D is TRBD2 (5 bases). Germline CDR1 is SGHTA and CDR2 is FQGNSA. This CDR3 has 14 residues. The V end lost 5 bases, the J end lost 1 base, and 10 bases lay between the germline ends. The CDR3 is CASSPRTRTDTQYF. CDR3 coding DNA: TGTGCCAGCAGCCCTAGGACTCGCACAGATACGCAGTATTTT.

This chain joins TRBV12-3 or TRBV12-4 and TRBJ2-2; possibly TRBD1 for D (5 bases). V lost 7 bases, J lost 5 bases, and 20 bases lay in between. This CDR3 region has 16 residues. The chain's CDR3 is CASTSVGPLRTGELFF. CDR3 coding DNA: TGTGCCAGCACCTCCGTGGGGCCCCTGAGGACCGGGGAGCTGTTTTTT.

This clonotype was seen more than once but under ten times. CDR3 in amino acids: CASSSLSRGNTEAFF. In DNA form, the CDR3 reads TGTGCCAGCAGTTCCCTAAGCCGAGGGAACACTGAAGCTTTCTTT. The V call is TRBV27, the J call TRBJ1-1; D gene uncertain. The CDR3 runs to 15 residues. In germline, CDR1 is MNHEY, CDR2 SMNVEV (reference sequence). The V end was cut by 4 bases, the J end by 1 base, with 13 bases between.

This clonotype was observed a handful of times. The chain recombines TRBV27 with TRBJ2-1; tentative D call: TRBD1 (7 bases). V was cut by 4 bases and J by 4 bases, with 17 bases left in between. Germline V gene data show CDR1 as MNHEY and CDR2 as SMNVEV (reference sequence). The CDR3 is 16 amino acids. CDR3: CASSSHRAGGYNEQFF. DNA of the CDR3: TGTGCCAGCAGTTCCCATCGGGCAGGGGGGTACAATGAGCAGTTCTTC.

The chain uses TRBV7-2 and TRBJ1-2; 7 nucleotides agree with TRBD1. The CDR3 totals 14 residues. Germline V gives CDR1 SGHTA, CDR2 FQGNSA. The trim removed 0 bases at V and 7 bases at J, leaving 5 bases unmatched. The CDR3 sequence: CASSLADRVSGYTF. CDR3 nucleotide sequence: TGTGCCAGCAGCTTAGCTGACAGGGTATCTGGCTACACCTTC.

The V call is TRBV25-1, the J call TRBJ2-1; D gene unclear. The CDR3 runs to 14 residues. Germline CDR1 reads MGHDK; CDR2 reads SYGVNS. The V end was cut by 3 bases, the J end by 5 bases, with 11 bases between. Here the CDR3 DNA reads TGTGCCAGCAGTGAGGTGTCGAGGCACAATGAGCAGTTCTTC. Protein sequence: CASSEVSRHNEQFF.

This clonotype was seen at least ten times. V is TRBV2 and J is TRBJ2-3; 8 bases line up with TRBD2. The trim removed 6 bases at V and 2 bases at J, leaving 4 bases unmatched. Germline V gene sequence: CDR1 SNHLY, CDR2 FYNNEI. This CDR3 spans 14 amino acids. The CDR3 sequence is CASSPGLDTDTQYF. CDR3 DNA sequence: TGTGCCAGCAGCCCGGGACTAGACACAGATACGCAGTATTTT.

V and J are TRBV2 and TRBJ2-3, with 10 bases lining up with TRBD2. Germline CDR1 and CDR2: SNHLY and FYNNEI. CDR3 length equals 14 residues. The ends lost 6 bases at V and 5 bases at J; junction bases unmatched: 5. In DNA form, the CDR3 reads TGTGCCAGCAGGAGCGGGGGGGCCGTAGATACGCAGTATTTT. Amino acid sequence: CASRSGGAVDTQYF.

This clonotype was recorded at least ten times. In DNA, the CDR3 is TGCGCCAGCAGCCCGGGACTAGCGGGAGGGCTAGCCAAAAACATTCAGTACTTC. It codes for CASSPGLAGGLAKNIQYF. The chain joins TRBV4-1 to TRBJ2-4; 16 bases agree with TRBD2. There are 18 residues in the CDR3. Germline V gene sequence: CDR1 MGHRA, CDR2 YSYEKL. V gave up 4 bases and J gave up 0 bases; unmatched junction bases: 3.

Concerning this clonotype itself: At one boundary the junction diverges from the germline segment, which might be a read error. This chain connects TRBV28 to TRBJ1-1; D gene unclear. Germline CDR1 is MDHEN and CDR2 is SYDVKM. CDR3 length: 11 amino acids. CDR3 in amino acids: CASSPSGEAYF. CDR3 coding DNA: TGTGCCAGCAGCCCTAGTGGTGAGGCTTACTTT.

This clonotype was seen more than once but under ten times. The CDR3 region has the DNA TGCAGTGCTAACCCGGGAACACCTAACGTCGAGCAGTACTTC. Amino acids: CSANPGTPNVEQYF. V gene TRBV20-1 combines with J gene TRBJ2-7, with a tentative D call TRBD2 (5 bases). This CDR3 is 14 amino acids long. Trimming removed 4 bases at V and 6 bases at J, with 19 bases between. Per germline, CDR1 DFQATT and CDR2 SNEGSKA (reference sequence).

The chain recombines TRBV10-1 with TRBJ1-5; no clear D gene. Trimming took 5 bases from V and 0 from J, leaving 23 bases between them. The germline V gene has CDR1 WNHNN and CDR2 SYGVQD (reference sequence). The CDR3 sequence is 19 residues long. The CDR3 DNA is TGCGCCAGCAGTTCTAGGGCTTGCACCAGGCCCCTTAGCAATCAGCCCCAGCATTTT. Protein sequence: CASSSRACTRPLSNQPQHF.

DNA of the CDR3: TGTGCCAGCACCCGAGCGGGGCACAATGAGCAGTTCTTC. Amino acid sequence: CASTRAGHNEQFF. The chain employs TRBV6-1 and TRBJ2-1, with 7 bases identical to TRBD2. Germline trimming cut 7 bases from V and 5 bases from J; bases unmatched to any gene: 5. CDR1 is MNHNS and CDR2 is SASEGT in the germline V gene. CDR3 size: 13 residues.

V gene TRBV6-1 combines with J gene TRBJ2-5, with a tentative D call TRBD2 (6 bases). The DNA end is a closer match to TRBJ2-7, so the J assignment may be wrong. In germline, CDR1 is MNHNS, CDR2 SASEGT. The CDR3 sequence is 13 residues long. CDR3 in DNA: TGTGCCACTAGCAAGGACTACTCCTACGAGCAGTACTTC. Protein: CATSKDYSYEQYF.

This clonotype showed up just a few times. The J gene is TRBJ1-2, the V gene TRBV7-8; 7 nucleotides align to TRBD1. The CDR3 totals 18 residues. Germline loops: CDR1 SGHVS, CDR2 FQNEAQ. Trimming removed 1 base from V and 2 bases from J; junction bases left unmatched: 13. CDR3 DNA: TGTGCCAGCAGCTTAGTAAGGACGGGACAGTCGAGCAACTATGGCTACACCTTC. As protein: CASSLVRTGQSSNYGYTF. The full variable domain, rest sourced from reference TRBV7-8 and TRBJ1-2, is GAGVSQSPRYKVAKRGQDVALRCDPISGHVSLFWYQQALGQGPEFLTYFQNEAQLDKSGLPSDRFFAERPEGSVSTLKIQRTQQEDSAVYLCASSLVRTGQSSNYGYTFGSGTRLTVV.

This clonotype was seen only a few times. The V call is TRBV27, the J call TRBJ2-7, with D uncertain. The CDR3 consists of 16 residues. Germline CDR1 MNHEY, CDR2 SMNVEV (reference sequence). Trimming shortened V by 2 bases and J by 0 bases, and 14 bases separated the two germline ends. The DNA for the CDR3 is TGTGCCAGCAGTTTAAGAGGTTTAACCAGCTCCTACGAGCAGTACTTC. It yields the protein CASSLRGLTSSYEQYF.

This clonotype was seen repeatedly, ten times or more. The chain couples TRBV5-1 to TRBJ2-3; no definite D call. The germline V and J ends were trimmed by 5 bases and 4 bases, with 8 bases remaining between them. In germline, CDR1 is SGHRS, CDR2 YFSETQ. The CDR3 loop spans 12 amino acids. The CDR3 protein is CASRVASDTQYF. The CDR3 coding sequence is TGCGCCAGCAGGGTGGCTTCAGATACGCAGTATTTT. Variable domain in full (rest from reference TRBV5-1 and TRBJ2-3): KAGVTQTPRYLIKTRGQQVTLSCSPISGHRSVSWYQQTPGQGLQFLFEYFSETQRNKGNFPGRFSGRQFSNSRSEMNVSTLELGDSALYLCASRVASDTQYFGPGTRLTVL.